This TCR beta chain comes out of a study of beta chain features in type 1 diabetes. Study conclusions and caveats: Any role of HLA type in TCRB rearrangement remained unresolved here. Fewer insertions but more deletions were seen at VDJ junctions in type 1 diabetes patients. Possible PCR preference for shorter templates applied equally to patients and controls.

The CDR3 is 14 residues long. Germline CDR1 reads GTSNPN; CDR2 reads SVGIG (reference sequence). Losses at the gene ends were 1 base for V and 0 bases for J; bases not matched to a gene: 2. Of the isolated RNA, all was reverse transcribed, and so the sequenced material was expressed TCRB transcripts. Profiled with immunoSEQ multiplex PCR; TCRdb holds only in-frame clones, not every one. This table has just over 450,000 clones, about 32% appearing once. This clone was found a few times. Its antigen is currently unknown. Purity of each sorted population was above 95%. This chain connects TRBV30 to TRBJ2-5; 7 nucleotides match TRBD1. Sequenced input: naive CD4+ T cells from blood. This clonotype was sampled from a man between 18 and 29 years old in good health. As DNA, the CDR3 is TGTGCCTGGAGTGGGGGACAGTACCAAGAGACCCAGTACTTC. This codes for CAWSGGQYQETQYF. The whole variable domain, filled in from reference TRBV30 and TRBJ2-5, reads SQTIHQWPATLVQPVGSPLSLECTVEGTSNPNLYWYRQAAGRGLQLLFYSVGIGQISSEVPQNLSASRPQDRQFILSSKKLLLSDSGFYLCAWSGGQYQETQYFGPGTRLLVL.